The clone carrying this T cell receptor beta chain occurred once. The sample originates from a study of control samples from healthy donors and cancer patients. The CDR3 has 13 amino acids. Looked up from germline, CDR1 is LGHNA and CDR2 is YSLEER. Trimming took 0 bases from V and 12 from J, leaving 12 bases between them. Libraries were prepared by immunoSEQ multiplex PCR; TCRdb keeps only in-frame clonotypes and omits some of them. The sample shows about 130,000 clones, almost 95% of them seen only once. This chain joins TRBV4-3 and TRBJ2-1; a possible D gene is TRBD2 (5 bases). The source material was PBMCs. This sequence was found in a man older than 75 with head and neck cancer. DNA of the CDR3: TGCGCCAGCAGCCAAGAGTTAGGGCTAGCGCAGTTCTTC. It codes for CASSQELGLAQFF.